This TCR beta chain was documented in a study of T cell changes during pregnancy in multiple sclerosis. Repertoires were generated with immunoSEQ multiplex PCR, while TCRdb's copy carries only in-frame clones and drops some. Of roughly 77,000 clones in the sample, 80% to 95% were seen once. V gave up 0 bases and J gave up 2 bases, with 10 bases separating them. Germline V lookup: CDR1 MGHRA, CDR2 YSYEKL. The CDR3 has 15 amino acids. The clonotype originates from a female donor with multiple sclerosis, enrolled in a pregnancy study. Sequenced here: peripheral blood, sampled in the second trimester of pregnancy. The chain couples TRBV4-1 to TRBJ1-2, with D maybe TRBD1 (5 bases). The CDR3 bases are TGCGCCAGCAGCCAAGATGGGGGGGACAACTATGGCTACACCTTC. Its translation: CASSQDGGDNYGYTF.